A single sample gave rise to the 7 T cell receptor beta chains below, sequenced in a study of post-analysis software for immune sequencing data. Findings and limits, study-wide: Patients had higher frequencies than controls of roughly five TRBV segments, including TRBV5-6, TRBV5-1 and TRBV20-1.

No antigen has been identified for these receptors. Every TCR beta cDNA library bore unique molecular identifiers. TCRdb passed the PCR reads through MiXCR, listing each CDR3 protein once. The data show about 770,000 distinct CDR3 sequences, 40% to 55% seen once. The source material was blood. The receptors were gathered from a girl under 18 with multiple sclerosis.

This clonotype has only a few counts. The chain carries TRBV20-1 and TRBJ2-7; weak D call: TRBD1 (5 bases). The J call may be incorrect, as the DNA end agrees better with TRBJ2-5. The CDR3 consists of 15 residues. The germline V gene has CDR1 DFQATT and CDR2 SNEGSKA (reference sequence). In nucleotides, the CDR3 is TGCAGTGCCCCGCCTAGGGGAAGATGGGCAGAGACCCAGTACTTC. This sequence encodes CSAPPRGRWAETQYF.

The chain joins TRBV7-8 to TRBJ2-1; 10 bases are a match to TRBD2. From germline, CDR1 is SGHVS and CDR2 FQNEAQ. CDR3 length equals 17 residues. Germline trimming cut 5 bases from V and 6 bases from J; bases unmatched to any gene: 13. The CDR3 loop reads CASSKNPRTSGSNEQFF. For the CDR3, the DNA is TGTGCCAGCAGCAAAAACCCCCGGACTAGCGGCTCCAATGAGCAGTTCTTC.

The chain links TRBV29-1 to TRBJ2-1, with D possibly being TRBD1 or TRBD2 (6 bases each). This CDR3 comprises 15 residues. The germline gives CDR1 SQVTM, CDR2 ANQGSEA. Trimming took 7 bases from V and 5 from J, leaving 21 bases between them. The CDR3 DNA reads as TGCAGCGGTTGGGGGCTACGCGGGGCCGACAATGAGCAGTTCTTC. It specifies CSGWGLRGADNEQFF.

This clonotype was seen a few times. The J gene is TRBJ2-7, the V gene TRBV4-3; maybe TRBD2 (5 bases). Deletions cut 0 bases from V and 3 bases from J, with 12 bases between. This CDR3 spans 15 amino acids. CDR1 is LGHNA, CDR2 YSLEER, per germline. CDR3 nucleotide sequence: TGCGCCAGCAGCCAAGATATTCAGGAGGACTACGAGCAGTACTTC. Translation gives CASSQDIQEDYEQYF.

The rearrangement links TRBV12-3 or TRBV12-4 to TRBJ1-1; TRBD1 matches 12 bases. The CDR3 is 14 residues long. V was pared by 7 bases and J by 9 bases, with 9 bases of the junction left unmatched. CDR3: CASTQQGTGGKAFF. DNA of the CDR3: TGTGCCAGCACCCAGCAGGGGACAGGGGGCAAAGCTTTCTTT.

The genes are TRBV10-2 and TRBJ2-5; 8 nucleotides agree with TRBD1. V lost 0 bases and J lost 5; bases outside the gene matches: 5. The CDR3 is made up of 15 amino acids. Germline V gene lookup returns CDR1 WSHSY and CDR2 SAAADI. The CDR3 sequence is CASSESWTGWETQYF. As DNA, the CDR3 is TGCGCCAGCAGTGAGTCATGGACAGGGTGGGAGACCCAGTACTTC.

The V call is TRBV6-9, the J call TRBJ2-1, with TRBD1 matching 8 bases. V gave up 3 bases and J gave up 0 bases; unmatched junction bases: 10. Germline-derived CDR1 and CDR2 are MNHGY and SVAAGI. The CDR3 is 18 amino acids. CDR3 sequence: CASSYPGDRPNSYNEQFF. The CDR3 nucleotides read TGTGCCAGCAGTTACCCCGGGGACAGGCCTAACTCCTACAATGAGCAGTTCTTC.